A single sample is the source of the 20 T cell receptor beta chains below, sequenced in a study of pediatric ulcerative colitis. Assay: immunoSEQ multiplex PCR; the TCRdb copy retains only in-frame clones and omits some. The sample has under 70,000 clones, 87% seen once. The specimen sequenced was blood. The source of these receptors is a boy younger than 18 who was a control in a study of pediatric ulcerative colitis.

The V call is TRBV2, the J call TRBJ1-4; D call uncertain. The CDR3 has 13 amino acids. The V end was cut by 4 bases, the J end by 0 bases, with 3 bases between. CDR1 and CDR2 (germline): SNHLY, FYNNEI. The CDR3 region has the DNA TGTGCCAGCAGTGCGCCAACTAATGAAAAACTGTTTTTT. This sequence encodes CASSAPTNEKLFF. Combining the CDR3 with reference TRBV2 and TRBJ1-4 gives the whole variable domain EPEVTQTPSHQVTQMGQEVILRCVPISNHLYFYWYRQILGQKVEFLVSFYNNEISEKSEIFDDQFSVERPDGSNFTLKIRSTKLEDSAMYFCASSAPTNEKLFFGSGTQLSVL.

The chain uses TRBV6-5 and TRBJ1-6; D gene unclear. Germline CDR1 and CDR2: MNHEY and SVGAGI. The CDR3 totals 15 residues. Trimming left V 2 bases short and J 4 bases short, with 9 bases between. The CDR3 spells CASSYDGLYNSPLHF. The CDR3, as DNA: TGTGCCAGCAGTTACGATGGGTTGTATAATTCACCCCTCCACTTT.

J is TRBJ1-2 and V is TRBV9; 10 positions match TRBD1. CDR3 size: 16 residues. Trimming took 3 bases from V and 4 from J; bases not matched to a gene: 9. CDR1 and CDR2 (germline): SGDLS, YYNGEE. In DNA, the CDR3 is TGTGCCAGCAGCGCTCCCGGGACAGGGGATTTCTATGGCTACACCTTC. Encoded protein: CASSAPGTGDFYGYTF.

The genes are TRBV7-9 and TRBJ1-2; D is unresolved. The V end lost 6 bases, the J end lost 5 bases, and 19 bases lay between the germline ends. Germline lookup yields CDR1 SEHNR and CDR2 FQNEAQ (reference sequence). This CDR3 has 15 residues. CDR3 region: CASRGRGEGSYGYTF. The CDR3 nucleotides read TGTGCCAGCAGAGGGCGCGGTGAGGGCTCTTATGGCTACACCTTC.

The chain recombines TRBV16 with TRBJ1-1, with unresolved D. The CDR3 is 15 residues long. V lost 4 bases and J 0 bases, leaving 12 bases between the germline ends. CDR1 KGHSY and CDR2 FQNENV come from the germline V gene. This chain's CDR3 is CASSPSGILNTEAFF. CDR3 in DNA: TGTGCCAGCAGCCCAAGTGGTATCCTGAACACTGAAGCTTTCTTT. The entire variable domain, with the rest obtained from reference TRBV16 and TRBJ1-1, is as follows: GEEVAQTPKHLVRGEGQKAKLYCAPIKGHSYVFWYQQVLKNEFKFLISFQNENVFDETGMPKERFSAKCLPNSPCSLEIQATKLEDSAVYFCASSPSGILNTEAFFGQGTRLTVV.

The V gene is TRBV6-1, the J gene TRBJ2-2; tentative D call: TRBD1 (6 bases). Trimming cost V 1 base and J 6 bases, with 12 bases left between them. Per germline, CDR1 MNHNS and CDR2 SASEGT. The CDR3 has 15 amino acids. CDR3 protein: CASSEDTGKPGELFF. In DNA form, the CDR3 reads TGTGCCAGCAGTGAAGATACAGGGAAGCCCGGGGAGCTGTTTTTT.

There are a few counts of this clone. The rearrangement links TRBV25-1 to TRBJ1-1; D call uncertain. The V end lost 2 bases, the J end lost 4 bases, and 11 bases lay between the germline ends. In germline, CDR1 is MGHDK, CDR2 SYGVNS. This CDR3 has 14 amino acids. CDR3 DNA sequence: TGTGCCAGCAGTGAAGTCCGAGAGGGCACTGAAGCTTTCTTT. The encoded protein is CASSEVREGTEAFF. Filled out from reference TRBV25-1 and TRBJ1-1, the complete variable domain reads EADIYQTPRYLVIGTGKKITLECSQTMGHDKMYWYQQDPGMELHLIHYSYGVNSTEKGDLSSESTVSRIRTEHFPLTLESARPSHTSQYLCASSEVREGTEAFFGQGTRLTVV.

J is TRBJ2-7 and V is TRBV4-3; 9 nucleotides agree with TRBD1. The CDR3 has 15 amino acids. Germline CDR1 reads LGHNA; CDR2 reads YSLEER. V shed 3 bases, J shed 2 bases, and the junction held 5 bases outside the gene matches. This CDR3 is CASSHAGQGPYEQYF. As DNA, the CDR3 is TGCGCCAGCAGCCATGCGGGACAGGGTCCCTACGAGCAGTACTTC.

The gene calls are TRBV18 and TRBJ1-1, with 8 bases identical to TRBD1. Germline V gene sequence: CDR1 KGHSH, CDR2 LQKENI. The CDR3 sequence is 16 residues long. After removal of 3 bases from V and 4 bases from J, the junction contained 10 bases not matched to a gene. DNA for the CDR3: TGTGCCAGCTCACCTAGGACAGGGCTCGATGGCACTGAAGCTTTCTTT. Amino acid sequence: CASSPRTGLDGTEAFF.

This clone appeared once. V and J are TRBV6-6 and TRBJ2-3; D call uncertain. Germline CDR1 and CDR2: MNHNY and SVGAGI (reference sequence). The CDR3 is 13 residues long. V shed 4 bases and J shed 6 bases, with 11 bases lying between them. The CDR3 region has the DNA TGTGCCAGCAGTTCATCGTTCTTGGATACGCAGTATTTT. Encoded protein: CASSSSFLDTQYF.

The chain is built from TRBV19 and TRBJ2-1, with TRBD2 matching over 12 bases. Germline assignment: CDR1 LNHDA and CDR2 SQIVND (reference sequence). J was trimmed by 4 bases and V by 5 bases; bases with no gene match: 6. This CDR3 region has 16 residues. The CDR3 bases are TGTGCCAGTAGTCTTCTAGCGGGAGGGAATTACAATGAGCAGTTCTTC. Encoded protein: CASSLLAGGNYNEQFF.

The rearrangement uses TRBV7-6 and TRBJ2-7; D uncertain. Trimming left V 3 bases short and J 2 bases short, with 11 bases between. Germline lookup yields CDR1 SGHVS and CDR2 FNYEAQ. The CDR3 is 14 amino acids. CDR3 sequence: CASSFGIETYEQYF. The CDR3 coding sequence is TGTGCCAGCAGCTTTGGCATCGAGACCTACGAGCAGTACTTC.

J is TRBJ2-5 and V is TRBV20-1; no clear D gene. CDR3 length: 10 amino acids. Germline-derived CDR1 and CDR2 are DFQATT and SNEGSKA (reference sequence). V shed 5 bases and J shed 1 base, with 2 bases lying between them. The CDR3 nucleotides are TGCAGTGCTGTCCAAGAGACCCAGTACTTC. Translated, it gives CSAVQETQYF.

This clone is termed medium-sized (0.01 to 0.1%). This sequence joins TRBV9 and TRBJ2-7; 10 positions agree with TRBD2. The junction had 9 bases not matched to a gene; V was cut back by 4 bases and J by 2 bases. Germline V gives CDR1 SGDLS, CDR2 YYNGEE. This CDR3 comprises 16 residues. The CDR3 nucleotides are TGTGCCAGCAGCTTCCCGACTAGCGGGTCCCCCTACGAGCAGTACTTC. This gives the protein CASSFPTSGSPYEQYF.

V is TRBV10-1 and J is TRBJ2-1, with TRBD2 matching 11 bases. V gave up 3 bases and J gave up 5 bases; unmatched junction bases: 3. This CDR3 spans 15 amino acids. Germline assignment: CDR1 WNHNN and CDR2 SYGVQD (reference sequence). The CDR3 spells CASSDLAGGHNEQFF. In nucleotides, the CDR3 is TGCGCCAGCAGTGATCTAGCGGGGGGCCACAATGAGCAGTTCTTC.

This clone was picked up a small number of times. The CDR3 loop reads CASSLAGRAANQPQHF. CDR3 sequence (DNA): TGTGCCAGCTCCCTCGCCGGGAGGGCCGCCAATCAGCCCCAGCATTTT. The chain uses TRBV18 and TRBJ1-5, with unresolved D. CDR3 length: 16 amino acids. In germline, CDR1 is KGHSH, CDR2 LQKENI. Trimming removed 6 bases at V and 3 bases at J, with 18 bases between.

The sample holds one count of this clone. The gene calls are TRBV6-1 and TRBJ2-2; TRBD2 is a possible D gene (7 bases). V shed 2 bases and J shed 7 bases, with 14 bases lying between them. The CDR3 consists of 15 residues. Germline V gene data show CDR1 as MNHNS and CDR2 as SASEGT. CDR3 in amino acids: CASSEKGGDGGELFF. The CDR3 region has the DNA TGTGCCAGCAGTGAAAAGGGGGGGGATGGCGGGGAGCTGTTTTTT.

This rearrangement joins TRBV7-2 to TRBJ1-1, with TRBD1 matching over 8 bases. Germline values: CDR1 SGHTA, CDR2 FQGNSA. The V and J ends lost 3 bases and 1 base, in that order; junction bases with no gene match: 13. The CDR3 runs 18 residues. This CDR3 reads CASSFYARLGQENTEAFF. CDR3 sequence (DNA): TGTGCCAGCAGCTTTTACGCCCGCTTGGGACAGGAGAACACTGAAGCTTTCTTT. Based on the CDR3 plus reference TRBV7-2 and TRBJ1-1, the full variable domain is GAGVSQSPSNKVTEKGKDVELRCDPISGHTALYWYRQSLGQGLEFLIYFQGNSAPDKSGLPSDRFSAERTGGSVSTLTIQRTQQEDSAVYLCASSFYARLGQENTEAFFGQGTRLTVV.

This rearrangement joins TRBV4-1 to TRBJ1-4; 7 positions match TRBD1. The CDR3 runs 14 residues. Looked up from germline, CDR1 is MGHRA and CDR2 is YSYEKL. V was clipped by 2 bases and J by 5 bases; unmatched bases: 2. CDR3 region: CASSQRTGNEKLFF. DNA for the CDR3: TGCGCCAGCAGCCAAAGGACAGGCAATGAAAAACTGTTTTTT.

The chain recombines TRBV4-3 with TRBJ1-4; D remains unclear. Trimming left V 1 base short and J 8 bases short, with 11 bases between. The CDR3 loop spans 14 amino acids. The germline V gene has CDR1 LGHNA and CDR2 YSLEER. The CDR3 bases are TGCGCCAGCAGCCAAGCCCGCCTCGGGGAAAAACTGTTTTTT. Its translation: CASSQARLGEKLFF.